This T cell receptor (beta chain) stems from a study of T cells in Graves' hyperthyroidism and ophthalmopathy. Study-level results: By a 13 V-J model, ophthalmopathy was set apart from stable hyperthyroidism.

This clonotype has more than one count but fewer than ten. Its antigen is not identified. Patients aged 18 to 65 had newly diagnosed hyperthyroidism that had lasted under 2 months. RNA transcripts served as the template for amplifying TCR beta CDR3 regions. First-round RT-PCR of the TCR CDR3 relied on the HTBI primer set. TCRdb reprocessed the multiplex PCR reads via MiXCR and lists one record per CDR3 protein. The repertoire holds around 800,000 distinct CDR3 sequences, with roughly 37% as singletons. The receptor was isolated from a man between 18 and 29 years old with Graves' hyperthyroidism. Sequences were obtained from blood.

As DNA, the CDR3 is TGTGCCAGCACCCCAGGGGTTTCTCAGCCCCAGCATTTT. This translates into CASTPGVSQPQHF. The chain is built from TRBV12-3 or TRBV12-4 and TRBJ1-5, with a weak D call TRBD1 (6 bases). The CDR3 contains 13 residues. V lost 7 bases to trimming and J lost 6 bases, with 13 bases between them.